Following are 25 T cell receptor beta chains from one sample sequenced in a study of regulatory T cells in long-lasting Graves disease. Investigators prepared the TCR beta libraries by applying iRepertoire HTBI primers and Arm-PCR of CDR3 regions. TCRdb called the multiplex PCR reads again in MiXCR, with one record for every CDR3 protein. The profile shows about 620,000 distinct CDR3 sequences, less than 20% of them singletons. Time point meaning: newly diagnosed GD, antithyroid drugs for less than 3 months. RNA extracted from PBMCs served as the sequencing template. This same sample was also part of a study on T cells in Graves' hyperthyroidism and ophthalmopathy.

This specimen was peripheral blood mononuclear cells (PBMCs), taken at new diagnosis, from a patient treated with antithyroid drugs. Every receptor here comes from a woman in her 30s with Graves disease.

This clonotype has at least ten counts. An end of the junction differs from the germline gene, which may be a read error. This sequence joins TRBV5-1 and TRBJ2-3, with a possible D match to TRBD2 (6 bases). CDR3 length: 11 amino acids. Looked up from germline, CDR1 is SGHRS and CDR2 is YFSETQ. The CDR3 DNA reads TGTGCCAGCCTCGGGGGAGATACGCAGTATTTT. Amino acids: CASLGGDTQYF.

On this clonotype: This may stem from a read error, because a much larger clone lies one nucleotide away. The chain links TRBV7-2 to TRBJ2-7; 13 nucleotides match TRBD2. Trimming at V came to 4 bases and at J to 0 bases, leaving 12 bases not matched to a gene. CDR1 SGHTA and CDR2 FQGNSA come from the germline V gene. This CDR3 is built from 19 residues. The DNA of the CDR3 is TGTGCCAGCAGCTCCGAAGTCGCCGGGACTAGCGGGATCTCCTACGAGCAGTACTTC. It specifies CASSSEVAGTSGISYEQYF.

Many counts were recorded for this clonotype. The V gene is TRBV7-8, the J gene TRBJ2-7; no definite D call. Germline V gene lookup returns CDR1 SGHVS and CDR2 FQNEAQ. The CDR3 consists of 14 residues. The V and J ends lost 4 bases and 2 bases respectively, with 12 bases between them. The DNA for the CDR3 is TGTGCCAGCAGCTCGTCACCCTGGGCCTACGAGCAGTACTTC. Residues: CASSSSPWAYEQYF.

The CDR3 sequence is CASVGTSGRARSVGELFF. The CDR3 DNA sequence: TGTGCCAGCGTCGGGACTAGCGGGAGGGCCAGGTCCGTCGGGGAGCTGTTTTTT. The J gene is TRBJ2-2, the V gene TRBV6-2 or TRBV6-3, with 16 bases matching TRBD2. The CDR3 spans 18 residues. V gave up 8 bases and J gave up 7 bases; unmatched junction bases: 13. The germline V gene encodes CDR1 MNHEY and CDR2 SVGEGT.

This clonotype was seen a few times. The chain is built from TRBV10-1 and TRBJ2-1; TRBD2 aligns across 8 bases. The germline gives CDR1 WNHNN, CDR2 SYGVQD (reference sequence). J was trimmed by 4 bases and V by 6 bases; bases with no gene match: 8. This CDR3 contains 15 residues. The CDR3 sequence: CASSPGTSDYNEQFF. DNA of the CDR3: TGCGCCAGCAGCCCCGGGACTAGTGATTACAATGAGCAGTTCTTC.

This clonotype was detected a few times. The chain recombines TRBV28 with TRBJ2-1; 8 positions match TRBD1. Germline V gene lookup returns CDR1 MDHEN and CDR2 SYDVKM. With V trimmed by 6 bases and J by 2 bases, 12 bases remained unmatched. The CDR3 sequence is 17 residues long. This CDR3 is CASRTPRTGSTYNEQFF. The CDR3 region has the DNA TGTGCCAGCAGGACACCCCGGACAGGGTCGACCTACAATGAGCAGTTCTTC.

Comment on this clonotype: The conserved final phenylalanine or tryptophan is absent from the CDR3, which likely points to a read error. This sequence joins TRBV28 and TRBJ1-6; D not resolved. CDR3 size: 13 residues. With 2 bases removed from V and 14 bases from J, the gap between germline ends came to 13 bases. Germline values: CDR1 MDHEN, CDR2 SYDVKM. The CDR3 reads CASSLPRRSSLHL. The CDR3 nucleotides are TGTGCCAGCAGTTTACCCCGCCGGTCGTCCCTCCACCTT.

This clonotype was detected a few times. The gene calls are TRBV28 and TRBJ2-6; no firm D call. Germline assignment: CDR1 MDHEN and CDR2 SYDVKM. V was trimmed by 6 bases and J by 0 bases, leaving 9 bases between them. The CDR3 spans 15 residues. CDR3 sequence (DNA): TGTGCCAGCAGGATGACCGTCTCTGGGGCCAACGTCCTGACTTTC. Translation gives CASRMTVSGANVLTF. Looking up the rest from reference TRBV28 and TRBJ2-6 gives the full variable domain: DVKVTQSSRYLVKRTGEKVFLECVQDMDHENMFWYRQDPGLGLRLIYFSYDVKMKEKGDIPEGYSVSREKKERFSLILESASTNQTSMYLCASRMTVSGANVLTFGAGSRLTVL.

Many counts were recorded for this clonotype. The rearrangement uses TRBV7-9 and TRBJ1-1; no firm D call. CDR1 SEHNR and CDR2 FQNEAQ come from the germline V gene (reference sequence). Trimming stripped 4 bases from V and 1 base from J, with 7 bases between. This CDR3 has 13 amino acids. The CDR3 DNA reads TGTGCCAGCAGCTCCTACACGAACACTGAAGCTTTCTTT. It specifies CASSSYTNTEAFF.

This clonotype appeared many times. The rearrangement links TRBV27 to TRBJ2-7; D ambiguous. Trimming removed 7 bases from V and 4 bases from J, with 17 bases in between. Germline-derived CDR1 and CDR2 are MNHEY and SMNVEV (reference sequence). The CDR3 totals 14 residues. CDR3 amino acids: CASTMLGPGYEQYF. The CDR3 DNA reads TGTGCCAGCACCATGTTAGGGCCGGGTTACGAGCAGTACTTC.

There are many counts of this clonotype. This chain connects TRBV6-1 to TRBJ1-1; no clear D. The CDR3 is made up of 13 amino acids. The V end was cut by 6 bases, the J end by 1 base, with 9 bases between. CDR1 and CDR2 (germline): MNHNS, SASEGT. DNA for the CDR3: TGTGCCAGCAGGTTAAGACAGAACACTGAAGCTTTCTTT. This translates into CASRLRQNTEAFF.

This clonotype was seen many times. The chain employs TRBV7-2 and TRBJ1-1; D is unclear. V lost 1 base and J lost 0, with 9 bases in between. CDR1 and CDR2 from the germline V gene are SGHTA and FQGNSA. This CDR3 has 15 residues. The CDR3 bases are TGTGCCAGCAGCTTAGTGGTCAGCCTGAACACTGAAGCTTTCTTT. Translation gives CASSLVVSLNTEAFF.

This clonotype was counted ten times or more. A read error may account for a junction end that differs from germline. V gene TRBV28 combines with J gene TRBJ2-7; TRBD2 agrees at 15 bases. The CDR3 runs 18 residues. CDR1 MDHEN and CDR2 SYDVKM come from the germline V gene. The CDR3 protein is CASSLWGTSGRRTYEQYF. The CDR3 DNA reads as TGTGCCAGCAGCTTATGGGGGACTAGCGGGAGGAGAACCTACGAGCAGTACTTC.

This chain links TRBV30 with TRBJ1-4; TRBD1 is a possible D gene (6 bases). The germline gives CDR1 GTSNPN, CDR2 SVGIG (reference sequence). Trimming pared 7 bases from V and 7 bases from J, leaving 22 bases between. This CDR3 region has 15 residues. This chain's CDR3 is CALKTWGARGEKLFF. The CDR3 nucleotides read TGTGCCTTAAAAACGTGGGGGGCTCGCGGTGAAAAACTGTTTTTT.

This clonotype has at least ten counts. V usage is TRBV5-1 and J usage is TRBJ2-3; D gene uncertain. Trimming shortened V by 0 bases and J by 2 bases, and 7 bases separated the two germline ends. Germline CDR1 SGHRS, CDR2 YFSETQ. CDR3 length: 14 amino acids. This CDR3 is CASSLASNTDTQYF. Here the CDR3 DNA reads TGCGCCAGCAGCTTGGCTTCTAACACAGATACGCAGTATTTT. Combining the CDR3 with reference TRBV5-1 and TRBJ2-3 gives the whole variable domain KAGVTQTPRYLIKTRGQQVTLSCSPISGHRSVSWYQQTPGQGLQFLFEYFSETQRNKGNFPGRFSGRQFSNSRSEMNVSTLELGDSALYLCASSLASNTDTQYFGPGTRLTVL.

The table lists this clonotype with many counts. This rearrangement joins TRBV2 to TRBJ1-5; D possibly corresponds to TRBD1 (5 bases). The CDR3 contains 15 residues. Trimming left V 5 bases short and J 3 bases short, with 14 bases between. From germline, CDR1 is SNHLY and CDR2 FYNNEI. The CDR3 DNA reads TGTGCCAGCAGTTTGGAGGGGTTTCCCAATCAGCCCCAGCATTTT. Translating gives CASSLEGFPNQPQHF.

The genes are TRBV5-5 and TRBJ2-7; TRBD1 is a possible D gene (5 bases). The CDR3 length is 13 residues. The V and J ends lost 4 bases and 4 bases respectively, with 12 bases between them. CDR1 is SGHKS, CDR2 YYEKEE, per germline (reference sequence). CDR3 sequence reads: CASSQRTSYEQYF. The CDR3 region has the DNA TGTGCCAGCAGCCAAAGGACATCTTACGAGCAGTACTTC.

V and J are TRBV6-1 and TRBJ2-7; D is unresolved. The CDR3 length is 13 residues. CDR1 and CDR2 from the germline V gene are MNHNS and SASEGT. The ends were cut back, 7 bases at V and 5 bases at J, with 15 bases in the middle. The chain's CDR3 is CASIASNTNEQYF. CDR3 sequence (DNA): TGTGCCAGCATCGCCAGTAATACGAACGAGCAGTACTTC.

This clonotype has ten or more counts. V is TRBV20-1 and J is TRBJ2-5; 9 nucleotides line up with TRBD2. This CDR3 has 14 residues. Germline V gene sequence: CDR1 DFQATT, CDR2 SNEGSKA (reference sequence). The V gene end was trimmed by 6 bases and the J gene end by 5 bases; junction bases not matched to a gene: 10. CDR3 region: CSATIAGEWETQYF. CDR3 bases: TGCAGTGCGACTATAGCGGGAGAGTGGGAGACCCAGTACTTC.

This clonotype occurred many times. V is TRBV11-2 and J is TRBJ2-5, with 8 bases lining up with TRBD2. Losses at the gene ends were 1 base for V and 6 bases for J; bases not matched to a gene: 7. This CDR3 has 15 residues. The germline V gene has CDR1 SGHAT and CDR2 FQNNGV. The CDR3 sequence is CASSLVGGLGKTQYF. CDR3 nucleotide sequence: TGTGCCAGCAGCTTAGTTGGGGGACTAGGAAAGACCCAGTACTTC.

CDR3 amino acids: CSVEGGLNTEAFF. The CDR3 region has the DNA TGCAGCGTTGAAGGGGGTTTGAACACTGAAGCTTTCTTT. V gene TRBV29-1 combines with J gene TRBJ1-1; no clear D. Germline CDR1 and CDR2: SQVTM and ANQGSEA. The CDR3 loop spans 13 amino acids. V was pared by 1 base and J by 0 bases, with 6 bases between.

The CDR3 protein is CASSYQTGTYNEQFF. In DNA form, the CDR3 reads TGCGCCAGCAGCTACCAAACAGGGACCTACAATGAGCAGTTCTTC. The genes are TRBV4-1 and TRBJ2-1; weak D call: TRBD1 (6 bases). V lost 5 bases and J lost 2, with 13 bases in between. This CDR3 has 15 amino acids. Germline CDR1 reads MGHRA; CDR2 reads YSYEKL.

The CDR3 sequence: CASSSSGPETQYF. The CDR3 coding sequence is TGTGCCAGTAGTTCCAGCGGGCCAGAGACCCAGTACTTC. The gene calls are TRBV19 and TRBJ2-5, with D perhaps TRBD2 (6 bases). Germline CDR1 LNHDA, CDR2 SQIVND (reference sequence). The CDR3 extends over 13 amino acids. Trimming pared 5 bases from V and 4 bases from J, leaving 11 bases between.

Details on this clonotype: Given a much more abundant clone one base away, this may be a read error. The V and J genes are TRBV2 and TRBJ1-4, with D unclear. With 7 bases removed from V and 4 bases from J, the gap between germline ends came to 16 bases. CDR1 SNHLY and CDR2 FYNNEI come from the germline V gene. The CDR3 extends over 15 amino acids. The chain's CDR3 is CASIRGRTFNEKLFF. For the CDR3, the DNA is TGTGCCAGCATTCGAGGGCGAACGTTTAATGAAAAACTGTTTTTT.

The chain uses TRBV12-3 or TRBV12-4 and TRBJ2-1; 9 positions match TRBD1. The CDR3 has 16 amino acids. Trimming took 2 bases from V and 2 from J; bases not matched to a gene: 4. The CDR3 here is CASSLSGQGAYNEQFF. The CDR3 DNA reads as TGTGCCAGCAGTTTATCGGGACAGGGTGCCTACAATGAGCAGTTCTTC.